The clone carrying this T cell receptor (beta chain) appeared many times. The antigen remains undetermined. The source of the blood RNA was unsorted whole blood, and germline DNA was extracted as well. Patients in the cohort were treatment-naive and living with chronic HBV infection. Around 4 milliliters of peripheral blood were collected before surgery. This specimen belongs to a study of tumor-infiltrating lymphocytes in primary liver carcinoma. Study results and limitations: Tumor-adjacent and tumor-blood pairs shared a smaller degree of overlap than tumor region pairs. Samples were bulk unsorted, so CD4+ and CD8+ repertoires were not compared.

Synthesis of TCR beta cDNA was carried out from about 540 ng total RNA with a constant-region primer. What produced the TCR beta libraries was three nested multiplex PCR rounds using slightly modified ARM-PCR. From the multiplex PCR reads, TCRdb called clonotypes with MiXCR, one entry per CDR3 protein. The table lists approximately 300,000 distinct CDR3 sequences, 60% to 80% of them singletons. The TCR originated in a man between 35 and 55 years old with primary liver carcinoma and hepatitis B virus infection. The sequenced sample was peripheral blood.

The DNA for the CDR3 is TGTGCCAGCAGTTCCCCTCGGTTGCTGGGTTCCTACGAGCAGTACTTC. Translation: CASSSPRLLGSYEQYF. The chain couples TRBV6-5 to TRBJ2-7; no reliable D call. V lost 4 bases to trimming and J lost 1 base, with 17 bases between them. The CDR3 is 16 residues long. Germline lookup yields CDR1 MNHEY and CDR2 SVGAGI.